The T cell receptor beta chain described here comes from a study of post-analysis software for immune sequencing data. On the study more broadly: Patients with relapsing-remitting, secondary progressive and progressive-relapsing multiple sclerosis courses were all represented.

V was clipped by 0 bases and J by 2 bases, with 13 bases between them. CDR1 and CDR2 from the germline V gene are LGHNA and YSLEER. CDR3 length equals 16 residues. Findings of the study overall: The normalized Chao1 diversity of multiple sclerosis patients was significantly lower than that of controls. Included in a set of about 5 TRBV segments more frequent in patients than controls were TRBV5-6, TRBV5-1 and TRBV20-1. Under the F measure, samples that were prepared in one batch clustered strongly together.

This clonotype appeared many times. Antigen: not known. Unique-molecular-identifier-tagged TCR beta cDNA libraries were used. TCRdb recomputed calls from the PCR reads with MiXCR, one row per CDR3 protein. The sample consists of roughly 160,000 distinct CDR3 sequences, under 40% of them appearing once. The sequence came from a girl aged 10 to 17 with multiple sclerosis. The starting material was blood, obtained after autologous hematopoietic stem cell transplantation. J is TRBJ2-5 and V is TRBV4-3; a possible D gene is TRBD2 (5 bases). This CDR3 reads CASSQEWRVSQETQYF. The DNA for the CDR3 is TGCGCCAGCAGCCAAGAGTGGCGGGTCAGTCAAGAGACCCAGTACTTC.